This note documents a single T cell receptor beta chain sequence. What it binds is not known. TCRdb keeps only in-frame clones here, not all; method: immunoSEQ multiplex PCR. Here the sample spans some 79,000 clones, approximately 88% being singletons. The record originates from a study of graft-versus-host responses after intestinal transplantation. At the level of the study: Transplants given to recipients were multivisceral, liver-intestinal, or isolated intestinal. Every transplant recipient was induced with anti-thymocyte globulin, then maintained on tacrolimus and steroids for roughly 3 years.

Regarding the study as a whole: With peak circulating GvH clone levels came an association with early post-transplant HvG declines. Some GvH clones were seen earlier in gut or blood, suggesting intestinal origin.

The origin of this receptor is a human donor who received an intestinal transplant. This specimen consisted of unstimulated CD4+ T cells sorted from spleen or lymph node cells, obtained before intestinal transplant.

CDR3 DNA: TGTGCCACCCGTGGAGGCGGGCGGAACAATGAGCAGTTCTTC. It encodes CATRGGGRNNEQFF. The chain uses TRBV28 and TRBJ2-1; a possible D gene is TRBD2 (5 bases). Germline V gives CDR1 MDHEN, CDR2 SYDVKM. This CDR3 has 14 residues. V was clipped by 10 bases and J by 5 bases, with 18 bases between them.